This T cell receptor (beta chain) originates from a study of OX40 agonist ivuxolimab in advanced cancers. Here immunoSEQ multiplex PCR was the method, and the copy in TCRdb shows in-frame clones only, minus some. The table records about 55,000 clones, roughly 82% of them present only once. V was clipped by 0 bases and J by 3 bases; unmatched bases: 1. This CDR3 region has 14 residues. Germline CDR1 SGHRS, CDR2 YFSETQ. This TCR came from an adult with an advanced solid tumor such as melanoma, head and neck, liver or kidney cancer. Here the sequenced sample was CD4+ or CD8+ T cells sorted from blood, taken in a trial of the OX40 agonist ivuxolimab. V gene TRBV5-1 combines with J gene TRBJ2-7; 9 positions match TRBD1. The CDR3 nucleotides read TGCGCCAGCAGCTTGGGACAGGGGGTCTACGAGCAGTACTTC. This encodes CASSLGQGVYEQYF.